Included here is one T cell receptor (beta chain) sequence, with context. This sample is drawn from a study of PD-L1 blockade in urothelial cancer. The protocol was immunoSEQ multiplex PCR, while the TCRdb copy is restricted to in-frame clones and leaves out a portion. Seen here are roughly 46,000 clones, under 85% observed once, and the top ten hold approximately 1.8%. The CDR3 runs 12 residues. Germline V gene lookup returns CDR1 MNHNS and CDR2 SASEGT. Trimming left V 6 bases short and J 7 bases short, with 10 bases between. Specified time point: peripheral blood 6 weeks after treatment start. This specimen was PBMCs, taken around atezolizumab (anti-PD-L1) treatment. This receptor was taken from a man over 45 with urothelial cancer. The genes are TRBV6-1 and TRBJ1-5; the D is unclear. The CDR3 DNA reads TGTGCCAGCAGAGGACTCTCACAGCCCCAGCATTTT. Amino acid sequence: CASRGLSQPQHF.